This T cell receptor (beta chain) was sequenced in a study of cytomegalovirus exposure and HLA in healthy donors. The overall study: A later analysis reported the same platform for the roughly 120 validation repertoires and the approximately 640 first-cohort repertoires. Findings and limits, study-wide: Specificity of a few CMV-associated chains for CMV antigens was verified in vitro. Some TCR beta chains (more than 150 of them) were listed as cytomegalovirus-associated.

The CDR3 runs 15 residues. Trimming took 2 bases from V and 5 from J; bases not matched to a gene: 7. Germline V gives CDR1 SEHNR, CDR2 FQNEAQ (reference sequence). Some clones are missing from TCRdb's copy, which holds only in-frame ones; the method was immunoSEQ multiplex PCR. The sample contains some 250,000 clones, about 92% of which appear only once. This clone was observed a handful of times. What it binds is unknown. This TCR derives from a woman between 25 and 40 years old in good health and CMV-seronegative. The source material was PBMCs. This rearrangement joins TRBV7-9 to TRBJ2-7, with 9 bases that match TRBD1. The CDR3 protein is CASSLLDRGSNEQYF. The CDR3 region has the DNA TGTGCCAGCAGCTTACTGGACAGGGGATCGAACGAGCAGTACTTC.